What follows are 30 T cell receptor beta chains derived from one specimen sequenced in a study of molecular identifiers for immune sequencing clone quantification. TCRdb re-analysed the PCR reads in MiXCR, keeping a single row per CDR3 protein. This table holds about 320,000 distinct CDR3 sequences, roughly 24% found once. The sequencing input was naive CD8+ T cells from blood, with Jurkat cell RNA spiked in. The subset: FACS-sorted CD8+CD4-CCR7+CD45RA+ naive T cells. The receptors derive from a human donor in good health. Some libraries in this study had Jurkat cell RNA spiked in.

This clonotype has a handful of counts. A read error may account for a junction end that differs from germline. V usage is TRBV6-1 and J usage is TRBJ1-5, with 7 nucleotides matching TRBD1. This CDR3 is 16 amino acids long. The germline gives CDR1 MNHNS, CDR2 SASEGT. This CDR3 is CASGELTGTGYQPQHF. As DNA, the CDR3 is TGTGCCAGCGGTGAATTGACAGGGACGGGGTATCAGCCCCAGCATTTT.

V is TRBV7-9 and J is TRBJ1-1, with D hard to call. Germline assignment: CDR1 SEHNR and CDR2 FQNEAQ (reference sequence). The germline V and J ends were trimmed by 7 bases and 2 bases, with 17 bases remaining between them. This CDR3 is built from 15 residues. The CDR3 region is CASNPGQQFNTEAFF. Written as DNA, the CDR3 is TGTGCCAGCAACCCGGGCCAGCAATTCAACACTGAAGCTTTCTTT.

This clonotype came up many times. The rearrangement links TRBV5-1 to TRBJ2-5; unclear D gene. V was clipped by 0 bases and J by 2 bases, with 5 bases between them. Germline V CDR1 and CDR2: SGHRS, YFSETQ. CDR3 size: 13 residues. Here the CDR3 DNA reads TGCGCCAGCAGCTTGGAGTCTCAAGAGACCCAGTACTTC. Amino acid sequence: CASSLESQETQYF.

With regard to this clonotype: This clone may be a read error of a much larger clone one base away. CDR3 protein: CAGSSSPASGRLTDTQYF. In DNA form, the CDR3 reads TGTGCCGGCAGTTCCTCACCCGCTAGCGGGAGGCTCACAGATACGCAGTATTTT. The chain carries TRBV28 and TRBJ2-3; 11 nucleotides agree with TRBD2. This CDR3 has 18 residues. CDR1 is MDHEN, CDR2 SYDVKM, per germline.

Comments on this clonotype: A much larger clone lies a single base off, so this may be a read error. This chain uses TRBV6-2 or TRBV6-3 with TRBJ2-7; TRBD2 agrees at 8 bases. This CDR3 has 14 residues. The germline V gene encodes CDR1 MNHEY and CDR2 SVGEGT. Germline trimming cut 6 bases from V and 6 bases from J; bases unmatched to any gene: 10. The CDR3 sequence: CASSLLADTCEQYF. CDR3 DNA sequence: TGTGCCAGCAGCTTACTAGCGGATACCTGCGAGCAGTACTTC.

The chain is built from TRBV4-2 and TRBJ2-2; D not certain. The CDR3 totals 17 residues. V was cut by 2 bases and J by 6 bases, with 19 bases left in between. Germline CDR1 reads LGHNA; CDR2 reads YNFKEQ. CDR3 sequence: CASSQPPGIGYAGELFF. The CDR3 DNA reads as TGTGCCAGCAGCCAACCCCCTGGAATCGGGTACGCCGGGGAGCTGTTTTTT.

V and J are TRBV28 and TRBJ1-1; D is ambiguous. Trimming pared 1 base from V and 1 base from J, leaving 7 bases between. Germline loops: CDR1 MDHEN, CDR2 SYDVKM. The CDR3 spans 14 residues. CDR3 nucleotide sequence: TGTGCCAGCAGTTTATTTGGTCGGAACACTGAAGCTTTCTTT. It specifies CASSLFGRNTEAFF.

This clonotype has more than one count but fewer than ten. The chain combines TRBV9 with TRBJ2-3, with a tentative D call TRBD2 (5 bases). Germline values: CDR1 SGDLS, CDR2 YYNGEE. This CDR3 contains 16 residues. V was clipped by 3 bases and J by 2 bases, with 16 bases between them. CDR3 DNA: TGTGCCAGCAGCGATCGAGCGGTACTAACCACAGATACGCAGTATTTT. It is translated as CASSDRAVLTTDTQYF.

In this sample, this clonotype turned up a few times. J is TRBJ2-7 and V is TRBV6-2 or TRBV6-3, with TRBD2 identical over 8 bases. The germline V gene has CDR1 MNHEY and CDR2 SVGEGT. Trimming cost V 6 bases and J 2 bases; bases outside gene matches: 6. CDR3 size: 14 residues. CDR3 amino acids: CASRTRGATYEQYF. The CDR3 nucleotides read TGTGCCAGCAGAACGCGGGGGGCCACCTACGAGCAGTACTTC.

For this clonotype: Being one base from a much bigger clone, this may be a read error. The chain combines TRBV6-1 with TRBJ2-3; the match to TRBD2 covers 7 bases. The CDR3 contains 15 residues. After removal of 5 bases from V and 8 bases from J, the junction contained 13 bases not matched to a gene. The germline V gene encodes CDR1 MNHNS and CDR2 SASEGT. DNA for the CDR3: TGTGCCAGCAGTAGACTAGCTCAGTCGTCAGGTACGCAGTATTTT. It is translated as CASSRLAQSSGTQYF.

The chain employs TRBV7-6 and TRBJ2-7; D is uncertain. This CDR3 has 15 amino acids. CDR1 and CDR2 (germline): SGHVS, FNYEAQ. V lost 0 bases, J lost 2 bases, and 11 bases lay in between. CDR3 coding DNA: TGTGCCAGCAGCTTAGCTGTTGGCAAGACCTACGAGCAGTACTTC. The encoded protein is CASSLAVGKTYEQYF.

The table lists this clonotype with a few counts. This chain connects TRBV19 to TRBJ2-2, with D tentatively TRBD1 (6 bases). The CDR3 covers 14 residues. Trimming removed 3 bases at V and 4 bases at J, with 9 bases between. The germline V gene has CDR1 LNHDA and CDR2 SQIVND (reference sequence). CDR3: CASSIIGGTGELFF. Here the CDR3 DNA reads TGTGCCAGTAGTATCATAGGGGGCACCGGGGAGCTGTTTTTT.

This clonotype was seen only once. A read error may explain this, as a much larger clone is one base away. The V call is TRBV4-1, the J call TRBJ1-2; 7 positions agree with TRBD1. The CDR3 has 13 residues. The germline V gene encodes CDR1 MGHRA and CDR2 YSYEKL. This CDR3 is CASGQGTADSYTF. The CDR3 region has the DNA TGCGCCAGCGGCCAGGGGACAGCTGATAGTTACACCTTC.

On this clonotype itself: Since a much larger clone is just one base distant, this may be a read error. This chain uses TRBV4-3 with TRBJ1-6; D gene ambiguous. CDR3 length: 13 amino acids. Per the germline V gene, CDR1 is LGHNA and CDR2 is YSLEER. CDR3: CVSSQRLNSPLHF. DNA for the CDR3: TGCGTCAGCAGCCAACGACTAAATTCACCCCTCCACTTT.

This clonotype was observed a handful of times. This sequence joins TRBV14 and TRBJ2-6, with 8 positions matching TRBD2. Trimming cost V 4 bases and J 0 bases; bases outside gene matches: 8. The CDR3 contains 18 residues. Germline V gives CDR1 SGHDN, CDR2 FVKESK. The CDR3 sequence: CASSPGGALTSGANVLTF. In nucleotides, the CDR3 is TGTGCCAGCAGCCCCGGGGGGGCACTTACCTCTGGGGCCAACGTCCTGACTTTC.

This clonotype was counted between two and nine times. The gene calls are TRBV20-1 and TRBJ2-3; D gene uncertain. The CDR3 covers 16 residues. The V end was cut by 5 bases, the J end by 2 bases, with 20 bases between. Looked up from germline, CDR1 is DFQATT and CDR2 is SNEGSKA (reference sequence). The CDR3 is CSAHDVDLPYTDTQYF. The CDR3, as DNA: TGCAGTGCTCACGACGTTGACTTACCTTACACAGATACGCAGTATTTT.

This clonotype occurred a few times. The V gene is TRBV19, the J gene TRBJ1-2; D may be TRBD1 (5 bases). The ends were cut back, 3 bases at V and 8 bases at J, with 13 bases in the middle. The CDR3 contains 13 residues. CDR1 is LNHDA and CDR2 is SQIVND in the germline V gene (reference sequence). The CDR3 DNA reads as TGTGCCAGTAGTATTTTCACCGGGGACGGCTACACCTTC. Translating gives CASSIFTGDGYTF.

The chain recombines TRBV7-8 with TRBJ1-1, with 8 bases identical to TRBD1. The trim removed 5 bases at V and 5 bases at J, leaving 7 bases unmatched. CDR3 length equals 14 residues. The germline CDR1 and CDR2 sequences are SGHVS and FQNEAQ. The CDR3 sequence: CASSPRTGYTEAFF. The CDR3 DNA follows: TGTGCCAGCAGCCCTCGGACAGGGTATACTGAAGCTTTCTTT.

In its sample, this clonotype was seen many times. The V gene is TRBV20-1, the J gene TRBJ1-1; D perhaps matches TRBD1 (5 bases). From germline, CDR1 is DFQATT and CDR2 SNEGSKA (reference sequence). The CDR3 consists of 11 residues. V dropped 6 bases and J dropped 6 bases, with 11 bases sitting between them. The CDR3 sequence is CSADDSPEAFF. CDR3 in DNA: TGCAGTGCAGATGACAGCCCTGAAGCTTTCTTT.

The chain carries TRBV7-9 and TRBJ1-4, with D possibly matching TRBD1 (5 bases). Germline assignment: CDR1 SEHNR and CDR2 FQNEAQ (reference sequence). Trimming took 4 bases from V and 8 from J, leaving 20 bases between them. The length of the CDR3 is 16 residues. The CDR3 is CASSSAARDGPEKLFF. CDR3 sequence (DNA): TGTGCCAGCAGCTCCGCCGCCCGGGACGGACCGGAAAAACTGTTTTTT. The entire variable domain, with the rest obtained from reference TRBV7-9 and TRBJ1-4, is as follows: DTGVSQNPRHKITKRGQNVTFRCDPISEHNRLYWYRQTLGQGPEFLTYFQNEAQLEKSRLLSDRFSAERPKGSFSTLEIQRTEQGDSAMYLCASSSAARDGPEKLFFGSGTQLSVL.

The sample holds many counts of this clonotype. This chain uses TRBV30 with TRBJ2-7; perhaps D is TRBD1 or TRBD2 (5 bases each). The CDR3 loop spans 15 amino acids. The V end was cut by 2 bases, the J end by 2 bases, with 16 bases between. Germline V CDR1 and CDR2: GTSNPN, SVGIG (reference sequence). The CDR3 loop reads CAWSFGTPEPYEQYF. The CDR3 DNA sequence: TGTGCCTGGAGTTTTGGGACGCCTGAACCCTACGAGCAGTACTTC.

This clonotype has only a few counts. The chain is built from TRBV9 and TRBJ2-5; D not resolved. Trimming took 0 bases from V and 5 from J, leaving 14 bases between them. Germline V CDR1 and CDR2: SGDLS, YYNGEE. This CDR3 region has 15 residues. In DNA form, the CDR3 reads TGTGCCAGCAGCGTAGGTCGACAATATATGGAGACCCAGTACTTC. Translated, it gives CASSVGRQYMETQYF.

This chain uses TRBV30 with TRBJ1-1; D is ambiguous. Looked up from germline, CDR1 is GTSNPN and CDR2 is SVGIG (reference sequence). The length of the CDR3 is 11 residues. The germline V and J ends were trimmed by 5 bases and 7 bases, with 11 bases remaining between them. CDR3 sequence: CAWERASEAFF. In DNA form, the CDR3 reads TGTGCCTGGGAAAGAGCGAGTGAAGCTTTCTTT.

The V gene is TRBV3-1, the J gene TRBJ2-7; D is possibly TRBD1 (6 bases). Germline CDR1 reads LGHDT; CDR2 reads YNNKEL (reference sequence). The CDR3 runs 16 residues. Deletions cut 1 base from V and 0 bases from J, with 13 bases between. The CDR3 DNA reads TGTGCCAGCAGCCAAGGGAAGGGGGTTAGCTCCTACGAGCAGTACTTC. This translates into CASSQGKGVSSYEQYF.

This clonotype was detected only a few times. This CDR3 fails to terminate in the conserved phenylalanine or tryptophan, so it likely reflects a read error. V gene TRBV13 combines with J gene TRBJ2-3, with 8 nucleotides matching TRBD2. In germline, CDR1 is PRHDT, CDR2 FYEKMQ (reference sequence). This CDR3 has 15 residues. Unmatched junction bases numbered 5, after V lost 0 bases and J lost 6 bases. The CDR3 region is CASSLGVSGVDTQYS. In nucleotides, the CDR3 is TGTGCCAGCAGCTTAGGCGTTAGCGGGGTGGATACGCAGTATTCT.

Many counts were recorded for this clonotype. The gene calls are TRBV29-1 and TRBJ2-2; D unclear. With 4 bases removed from V and 1 base from J, the gap between germline ends came to 7 bases. The CDR3 spans 13 residues. The germline gives CDR1 SQVTM, CDR2 ANQGSEA. The CDR3 sequence: CSVGSENTGELFF. The CDR3 DNA follows: TGCAGCGTTGGATCGGAGAACACCGGGGAGCTGTTTTTT.

This chain uses TRBV7-9 with TRBJ1-4; a possible D gene is TRBD1 (5 bases). V lost 5 bases and J lost 11, with 18 bases in between. The CDR3 runs 14 residues. Germline V gene sequence: CDR1 SEHNR, CDR2 FQNEAQ (reference sequence). The CDR3 is CASSPPGTSVKLFF. As DNA, the CDR3 is TGTGCCAGCAGCCCACCCGGGACGTCGGTTAAACTGTTTTTT.

Worth noting for this clonotype: A much larger clonotype is one base distant, so this may be a read error. The chain couples TRBV27 to TRBJ1-3; D uncertain. V shed 7 bases and J shed 11 bases, with 12 bases lying between them. Per the germline V gene, CDR1 is MNHEY and CDR2 is SMNVEV (reference sequence). This CDR3 is 11 amino acids long. The CDR3, as DNA: TGTGCCAGCACCGACTTCAACGCCATATATTTT. It encodes CASTDFNAIYF.

In this sample, this clonotype turned up a few times. A junction boundary mismatches the germline segment, possibly from a read error. The rearrangement joins TRBV4-1 to TRBJ2-7, with D possibly being TRBD2 (6 bases). The CDR3 sequence is 16 residues long. Germline V lookup: CDR1 MGHRA, CDR2 YSYEKL. The CDR3 protein is CVSSQEGTGSSYEQYF. The CDR3 region has the DNA TGCGTCAGCAGCCAAGAGGGGACTGGAAGCTCCTACGAGCAGTACTTC.

There are a few counts of this clonotype. This chain uses TRBV30 with TRBJ2-5; the D is unclear. Per the germline V gene, CDR1 is GTSNPN and CDR2 is SVGIG (reference sequence). The V gene lost 5 bases and the J gene lost 5 bases, with 12 bases spanning the gap. The CDR3 loop spans 12 amino acids. The CDR3 loop is CAWRRIGETQYF. In DNA, the CDR3 is TGTGCCTGGCGCAGAATTGGGGAGACCCAGTACTTC.